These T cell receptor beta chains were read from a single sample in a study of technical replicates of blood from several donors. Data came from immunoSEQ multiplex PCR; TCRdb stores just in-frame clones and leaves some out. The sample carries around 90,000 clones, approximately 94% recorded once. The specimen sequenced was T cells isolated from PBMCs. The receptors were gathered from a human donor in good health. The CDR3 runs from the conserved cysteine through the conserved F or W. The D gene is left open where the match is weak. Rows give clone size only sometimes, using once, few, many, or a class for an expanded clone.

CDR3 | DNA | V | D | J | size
CASSLGLFSSYEQYF | TGTGCCAGTAGCCTGGGACTATTCAGCTCCTACGAGCAGTACTTC | TRBV19 | TRBD2 | TRBJ2-7 | -
CASSLQGAPVWGYTF | TGTGCCAGCAGCTTACAGGGGGCCCCTGTGTGGGGCTACACCTTC | TRBV5-4 | TRBD1 | TRBJ1-2 | -
CASSPKTRTATYEQYF | TGTGCCAGCAGCCCGAAAACGCGGACTGCGACCTACGAGCAGTACTTC | TRBV7-9 | - | TRBJ2-7 | -
CATSRDQLLADEQYF | TGTGCCACCAGCAGAGATCAGTTACTAGCCGACGAGCAGTACTTC | TRBV15 | - | TRBJ2-7 | -
CASSPERGHTEAFF | TGTGCCAGCAGCCCAGAGAGGGGGCATACTGAAGCTTTCTTT | TRBV7-9 | TRBD1 | TRBJ1-1 | -
CASSQGRAGGPVRNEQFF | TGCGCCAGCAGCCAAGGAAGAGCGGGAGGGCCCGTCCGCAATGAGCAGTTCTTC | TRBV4-1 | TRBD2 | TRBJ2-1 | -
CAWRRTGVTGELFF | TGTGCCTGGCGTAGGACAGGGGTTACCGGGGAGCTGTTTTTT | TRBV30 | TRBD1 | TRBJ2-2 | -
CASSFVRSGANVLTF | TGTGCCAGCAGCTTCGTCCGGTCTGGGGCCAACGTCCTGACTTTC | TRBV7-3 | - | TRBJ2-6 | -
CASSLETGEYNEQFF | TGTGCCAGCAGCTTAGAAACAGGGGAATACAATGAGCAGTTCTTC | TRBV7-6 | TRBD1 | TRBJ2-1 | -
CASSTIAGGYNEQFF | TGTGCCAGCAGTACGATAGCGGGGGGGTACAATGAGCAGTTCTTC | TRBV11-3 | TRBD2 | TRBJ2-1 | -
CASSPYGVPHYTF | TGTGCCAGCTCCCCGTACGGGGTGCCTCACTACACCTTC | TRBV9 | - | TRBJ1-2 | -
CASSGPVSGANVLTF | TGTGCCAGCAGTGGTCCTGTTTCTGGGGCCAACGTCCTGACTTTC | TRBV2 | - | TRBJ2-6 | -
CASSFLVMMKSSGANVLTF | TGTGCCAGCAGCTTCCTCGTAATGATGAAGAGCTCTGGGGCCAACGTCCTGACTTTC | TRBV7-9 | - | TRBJ2-6 | -
CSVAPRLSYNEQFF | TGCAGCGTTGCCCCCAGGCTTTCCTACAATGAGCAGTTCTTC | TRBV29-1 | - | TRBJ2-1 | -
CASSPVERSQETQYF | TGTGCCAGCAGCCCAGTGGAGCGGAGCCAAGAGACCCAGTACTTC | TRBV7-9 | - | TRBJ2-5 | -
CASMKGVATNEQFF | TGTGCCAGCATGAAGGGGGTGGCTACCAATGAGCAGTTCTTC | TRBV11-2 | - | TRBJ2-1 | -
CASSETRTGAVGGYTF | TGTGCCAGCAGTGAAACCCGTACAGGGGCCGTGGGGGGCTACACCTTC | TRBV6-1 | TRBD1 | TRBJ1-2 | -
CASSDGQGNEQFF | TGTGCCAGCAGCGACGGACAGGGGAATGAGCAGTTCTTC | TRBV7-9 | TRBD1 | TRBJ2-1 | -
CASSLYVEGYGYTF | TGTGCCAGCAGTTTATACGTGGAGGGCTATGGCTACACCTTC | TRBV27 | - | TRBJ1-2 | -
CASSLTRLAGGIQETQYF | TGCGCCAGCAGCTTAACCAGACTAGCGGGGGGAATCCAAGAGACCCAGTACTTC | TRBV5-1 | TRBD2 | TRBJ2-5 | -
CASSLDLTGNYGYTF | TGCGCCAGCAGCTTGGACCTAACAGGGAACTATGGCTACACCTTC | TRBV5-1 | - | TRBJ1-2 | -
CASSVGQSYEQYF | TGTGCCAGCAGTGTCGGACAGTCCTACGAGCAGTACTTC | TRBV25-1 | - | TRBJ2-7 | -
CASSRGVAGGGEQFF | TGCGCCAGCAGCCGCGGGGTAGCGGGAGGTGGGGAGCAGTTCTTC | TRBV5-1 | TRBD2 | TRBJ2-1 | -
CASIGQEDSPLHF | TGTGCCAGCATCGGACAGGAGGACTCACCCCTCCACTTT | TRBV2 | TRBD1 | TRBJ1-6 | -
CASSGTSANEQFF | TGTGCCAGCAGCGGGACTAGCGCCAATGAGCAGTTCTTC | TRBV6-4 | TRBD2 | TRBJ2-1 | -
CSVVSRGLTDTQYF | TGCAGCGTTGTAAGCAGGGGGCTGACAGATACGCAGTATTTT | TRBV29-1 | TRBD1 | TRBJ2-3 | once
CASSKGSPGMYGYTF | TGCGCCAGCAGCAAAGGGTCTCCCGGGATGTATGGCTACACCTTC | TRBV5-1 | - | TRBJ1-2 | -
CASSISVREGTDTQYF | TGTGCCAGTAGTATATCGGTGCGGGAGGGTACAGATACGCAGTATTTT | TRBV19 | TRBD2 | TRBJ2-3 | -
CATHRSTEAFF | TGTGCCACCCATCGGTCCACTGAAGCTTTCTTT | TRBV6-1 | - | TRBJ1-1 | -
CASGLVWQISGANVLTF | TGTGCTAGTGGTTTGGTATGGCAGATCTCTGGGGCCAACGTCCTGACTTTC | TRBV12-5 | - | TRBJ2-6 | -
CASSGLALRAYEQYF | TGTGCCAGCAGTGGACTAGCGCTCAGGGCCTACGAGCAGTACTTC | TRBV6-1 | TRBD2 | TRBJ2-7 | -
CASRLYPTGTGAPHEQYF | TGCGCCAGCAGACTATATCCTACCGGGACAGGAGCCCCCCACGAGCAGTACTTC | TRBV4-1 | TRBD1 | TRBJ2-7 | -
CASSQDSSNQPQHF | TGTGCCAGCAGTCAGGACAGTAGCAATCAGCCCCAGCATTTT | TRBV27 | - | TRBJ1-5 | -
CASSVRGAAGTDTQYF | TGTGCCAGCAGTGTCCGGGGGGCGGCGGGCACAGATACGCAGTATTTT | TRBV2 | - | TRBJ2-3 | -
CASRQTSGGAYEQFF | TGTGCCAGCAGGCAGACTAGCGGGGGGGCCTATGAGCAGTTCTTC | TRBV11-1 | TRBD2 | TRBJ2-1 | once
CATSRDGAETDTQYF | TGTGCCACCAGCAGAGATGGGGCGGAAACAGATACGCAGTATTTT | TRBV15 | - | TRBJ2-3 | -
CASRELAGGSRTGELFF | TGTGCCAGCAGGGAACTAGCGGGGGGTAGTAGGACCGGGGAGCTGTTTTTT | TRBV11-2 | TRBD2 | TRBJ2-2 | -
CASKNRGGPSTDTQYF | TGTGCCAGCAAAAACCGCGGGGGGCCTAGCACAGATACGCAGTATTTT | TRBV27 | TRBD2 | TRBJ2-3 | -
CASSRGTGEPGQPQHF | TGTGCCAGCAGCCGGGGGACAGGGGAGCCCGGACAGCCCCAGCATTTT | TRBV5-6 | TRBD1 | TRBJ1-5 | once
CASSVGGGGDTQYF | TGTGCCAGCAGCGTAGGCGGGGGGGGAGATACGCAGTATTTT | TRBV9 | TRBD2 | TRBJ2-3 | -
CASSFQGTYEQYF | TGTGCCAGCAGCTTTCAGGGGACCTACGAGCAGTACTTC | TRBV7-9 | - | TRBJ2-7 | once
CASPMDDTSIYEQYF | TGTGCCAGCCCCATGGACGACACTAGCATCTACGAGCAGTACTTC | TRBV6-1 | - | TRBJ2-7 | -
CASSSGKETQYF | TGTGCCAGCAGTTCCGGGAAAGAGACCCAGTACTTC | TRBV28 | - | TRBJ2-5 | -
CASSFQGNVNTEAFF | TGTGCCAGCAGTTTTCAGGGGAACGTGAACACTGAAGCTTTCTTT | TRBV6-5 | - | TRBJ1-1 | -
CASSQSSREGKGTQYF | TGCGCCAGCAGTCAATCTTCGAGGGAGGGGAAAGGGACCCAGTACTTC | TRBV23-1 | TRBD2 | TRBJ2-5 | -